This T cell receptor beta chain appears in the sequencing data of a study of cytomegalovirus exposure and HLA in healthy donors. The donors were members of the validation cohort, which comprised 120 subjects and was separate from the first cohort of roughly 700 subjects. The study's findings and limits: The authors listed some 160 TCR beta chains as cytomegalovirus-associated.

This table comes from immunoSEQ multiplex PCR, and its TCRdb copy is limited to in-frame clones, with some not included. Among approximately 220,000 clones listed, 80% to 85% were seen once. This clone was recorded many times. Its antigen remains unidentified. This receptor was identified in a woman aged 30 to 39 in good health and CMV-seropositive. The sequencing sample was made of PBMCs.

The CDR3 bases are TGTGCCAGGGGAAGAGACTATGGCTACACCTTC. This sequence encodes CARGRDYGYTF. V gene TRBV6-4 combines with J gene TRBJ1-2; D not resolved. Germline CDR1 is MRHNA and CDR2 is SNTAGT. There are 11 residues in the CDR3. With 9 bases removed from V and 3 bases from J, the gap between germline ends came to 8 bases.